Below are 3 T cell receptor beta chains sequenced from a single sample in a study of OX40 agonist ivuxolimab in advanced cancers. Only in-frame clones appear in the TCRdb table, and some are missing; sequencing was by immunoSEQ multiplex PCR. The table records about 50,000 clones, roughly 91% of them present only once. The sample in question was CD4+ or CD8+ T cells sorted from blood, obtained in a trial of the OX40 agonist ivuxolimab. The receptors stem from an adult with an advanced solid tumor such as melanoma, head and neck, liver or kidney cancer.

The chain links TRBV27 to TRBJ2-5; no clear D. V lost 6 bases and J lost 4, with 15 bases in between. The CDR3 has 14 residues. Per germline, CDR1 MNHEY and CDR2 SMNVEV (reference sequence). The CDR3 spells CASRHLLAGETQYF. DNA of the CDR3: TGTGCCAGCAGGCACCTATTGGCCGGAGAGACCCAGTACTTC.

V usage is TRBV4-1 and J usage is TRBJ2-2; D may be TRBD2 (5 bases). The ends were cut back, 2 bases at V and 5 bases at J, with 15 bases in the middle. Germline lookup yields CDR1 MGHRA and CDR2 YSYEKL. The CDR3 runs to 16 residues. This chain's CDR3 is CASSQKDKSGTGELFF. Written as DNA, the CDR3 is TGCGCCAGCAGCCAAAAAGATAAAAGCGGAACCGGGGAGCTGTTTTTT.

V gene TRBV5-4 combines with J gene TRBJ2-2, with D tentatively TRBD1 (5 bases). The CDR3 runs 14 residues. The germline V and J ends were trimmed by 3 bases and 5 bases, with 11 bases remaining between them. Per germline, CDR1 SGHNT and CDR2 YYREEE (reference sequence). The CDR3 coding sequence is TGTGCCAGCAGCTCCACAGGTAGTACCGGGGAGCTGTTTTTT. This sequence encodes CASSSTGSTGELFF.